The 21 T cell receptor beta chains in this list originate from one sample, sequenced in a study of beta chain features in type 1 diabetes. Regarding the study as a whole: Type 1 diabetes patients had TCRB CDR3s that were shorter (moderately but significantly so) in all four CD4+ subsets.

Expressed TCRB transcripts got sequenced, as all isolated RNA was reverse transcribed. The table came from immunoSEQ multiplex PCR; TCRdb's copy has only in-frame clones and leaves some out. The sample has about 280,000 clones, around 16% seen once. These receptors' targets are unknown. Material: naive CD4+ T cells from blood. Receptor source: a man aged 18-30 years with type 1 diabetes.

This clone appeared a few times. The V call is TRBV30, the J call TRBJ2-5, with a possible D match to TRBD2 (5 bases). V was clipped by 3 bases and J by 5 bases, with 19 bases between them. Germline loops: CDR1 GTSNPN, CDR2 SVGIG (reference sequence). This CDR3 has 15 residues. This CDR3 is CAWSRQLVGRETQYF. The CDR3 DNA reads TGTGCCTGGAGCCGTCAACTAGTAGGTCGGGAGACCCAGTACTTC.

The chain has TRBV28 and TRBJ1-1, with 9 positions matching TRBD1. CDR3 length equals 15 residues. Germline V lookup: CDR1 MDHEN, CDR2 SYDVKM. V trimming: 5 bases; J trimming: 1 base; junction bases outside the gene matches: 5. CDR3 in DNA: TGTGCCAGCAGTCCCCGGACAGGGGCGAACACTGAAGCTTTCTTT. This encodes CASSPRTGANTEAFF.

This clone showed up just a few times. The CDR3 DNA sequence: TGTGCCAGCAGCGACGGGACTAGCGGGGGTTACCAAGAGACCCAGTACTTC. It codes for CASSDGTSGGYQETQYF. The chain combines TRBV9 with TRBJ2-5; TRBD2 aligns across 14 bases. CDR1 and CDR2 (germline): SGDLS, YYNGEE. CDR3 length equals 17 residues. J gave up 0 bases and V 3 bases, and 4 bases lay outside the gene matches.

The chain joins TRBV4-2 to TRBJ2-7, with D hard to call. V was trimmed by 0 bases and J by 7 bases, leaving 10 bases between them. CDR1 is LGHNA, CDR2 YNFKEQ, per germline. This CDR3 has 13 residues. The DNA of the CDR3 is TGTGCCAGCAGCCAAGATTTGGGCTTGGAGCAGTACTTC. Its translation: CASSQDLGLEQYF.

A few counts support this clone. This chain uses TRBV18 with TRBJ2-1; D call uncertain. The germline V gene has CDR1 KGHSH and CDR2 LQKENI. This CDR3 is built from 14 residues. The ends were cut back, 3 bases at V and 0 bases at J, with 6 bases in the middle. The CDR3 sequence: CASSPPGSYNEQFF. The CDR3 bases are TGTGCCAGCTCACCGCCGGGCTCCTACAATGAGCAGTTCTTC.

The genes are TRBV28 and TRBJ1-2, with D possibly matching TRBD1 (5 bases). The germline V gene encodes CDR1 MDHEN and CDR2 SYDVKM. With 5 bases removed from V and 8 bases from J, the gap between germline ends came to 18 bases. The CDR3 spans 14 residues. DNA for the CDR3: TGTGCCAGCAGTGCCGGGGGAGACGGCAGAGGCTACACCTTC. It specifies CASSAGGDGRGYTF.

J is TRBJ1-2 and V is TRBV6-4, with D unresolved. V was cut by 3 bases and J by 3 bases, with 8 bases left in between. Germline V gene sequence: CDR1 MRHNA, CDR2 SNTAGT. The CDR3 contains 13 residues. The CDR3 sequence is CASSDGAHYGYTF. For the CDR3, the DNA is TGTGCCAGCAGTGATGGAGCTCACTATGGCTACACCTTC.

The chain joins TRBV7-2 to TRBJ2-7, with D unresolved. Trimming cost V 5 bases and J 0 bases, with 11 bases left between them. The CDR3 has 14 amino acids. In germline, CDR1 is SGHTA, CDR2 FQGNSA. Here the CDR3 reads CASSTHGFSYEQYF. CDR3 in DNA: TGTGCCAGCAGCACCCACGGGTTCTCCTACGAGCAGTACTTC.

This sequence joins TRBV29-1 and TRBJ2-5; weak D call: TRBD2 (5 bases). Germline V CDR1 and CDR2: SQVTM, ANQGSEA. V dropped 4 bases and J dropped 11 bases, with 20 bases sitting between them. The CDR3 is made up of 13 amino acids. The CDR3 spells CSVVGLASGEQYF. The DNA for the CDR3 is TGCAGCGTTGTAGGTCTAGCCTCTGGGGAGCAGTACTTC.

The genes are TRBV7-9 and TRBJ2-3; D perhaps matches TRBD1 (7 bases). The CDR3 totals 13 residues. Trimming cost V 6 bases and J 3 bases, with 10 bases left between them. Germline V gene sequence: CDR1 SEHNR, CDR2 FQNEAQ (reference sequence). The CDR3 DNA reads TGTGCCAGCAGGGAGGGGGCAACAGATACGCAGTATTTT. This gives the protein CASREGATDTQYF.

A few counts support this clone. V usage is TRBV9 and J usage is TRBJ2-7, with TRBD2 identical over 9 bases. From germline, CDR1 is SGDLS and CDR2 YYNGEE. Trimming at V came to 3 bases and at J to 6 bases, leaving 7 bases not matched to a gene. This CDR3 has 14 amino acids. The CDR3 nucleotides are TGTGCCAGCAGCGACCTAGCGGGGAGCAGCGAGCAGTACTTC. Translated: CASSDLAGSSEQYF.

This chain joins TRBV28 and TRBJ1-2; TRBD1 agrees at 7 bases. Trimming cost V 5 bases and J 3 bases; bases outside gene matches: 3. Germline CDR1 MDHEN, CDR2 SYDVKM. The CDR3 has 13 residues. The CDR3 DNA is TGTGCCAGCAGTCTTACAGGGGACTATGGCTACACCTTC. Amino acids: CASSLTGDYGYTF.

This clone was counted many times. This chain uses TRBV4-3 with TRBJ2-3, with D perhaps matching TRBD2 (6 bases). Trimming removed 3 bases at V and 5 bases at J, with 6 bases between. The CDR3 length is 12 residues. Per the germline V gene, CDR1 is LGHNA and CDR2 is YSLEER. The CDR3: CASSQGGDTQYF. The CDR3 nucleotides are TGCGCCAGCAGCCAGGGGGGAGATACGCAGTATTTT.

This clone was counted between two and nine times. V and J are TRBV5-4 and TRBJ2-3; 9 bases agree with TRBD2. CDR1 and CDR2 (germline): SGHNT, YYREEE (reference sequence). The ends lost 4 bases at V and 6 bases at J; junction bases unmatched: 9. The CDR3 covers 15 residues. In DNA, the CDR3 is TGTGCCAGCAGCCTGGGGGGACTAGCATCGGATACGCAGTATTTT. This translates into CASSLGGLASDTQYF.

The rearrangement links TRBV23-1 to TRBJ1-1; D remains ambiguous. TRBV23-1 is reported as an ORF; its role is uncertain. V lost 0 bases, J lost 0 bases, and 11 bases lay in between. CDR3 size: 16 residues. This CDR3 is CASSQSWLGVNTEAFF. CDR3 nucleotides: TGCGCCAGCAGTCAATCGTGGTTGGGAGTGAACACTGAAGCTTTCTTT.

This clone has just a few counts. The chain is built from TRBV30 and TRBJ2-5, with 8 bases matching TRBD1. Germline CDR1 GTSNPN, CDR2 SVGIG (reference sequence). This CDR3 is built from 15 residues. With V trimmed by 1 base and J by 5 bases, 9 bases remained unmatched. The CDR3 loop is CAWSATQGAWETQYF. The CDR3 coding sequence is TGTGCCTGGAGTGCTACCCAGGGGGCTTGGGAGACCCAGTACTTC.

V and J are TRBV15 and TRBJ1-6; TRBD1 matches 7 bases. Germline assignment: CDR1 LNHNV and CDR2 YYDKDF (reference sequence). The CDR3 covers 13 residues. The junction had 4 bases not matched to a gene; V was cut back by 5 bases and J by 9 bases. CDR3 in DNA: TGTGCCACCAGCGGGACAGTTGGTTCACCCCTCCACTTT. The encoded protein is CATSGTVGSPLHF.

This clone was detected only a few times. This chain connects TRBV5-1 to TRBJ2-7; 7 nucleotides line up with TRBD1. V shed 6 bases and J 7 bases; nucleotides not matched to a gene: 10. Germline CDR1 is SGHRS and CDR2 is YFSETQ. The CDR3 is made up of 13 amino acids. CDR3 in amino acids: CASTFLGQSEQYF. The DNA of the CDR3 is TGCGCCAGCACCTTCCTGGGACAGTCGGAGCAGTACTTC.

The chain recombines TRBV18 with TRBJ1-1, with TRBD1 matching over 8 bases. The J segment lost 2 bases and the V segment lost 6 bases, leaving 5 bases of the junction unmatched. CDR3 length: 14 residues. Germline CDR1 KGHSH, CDR2 LQKENI. The CDR3 nucleotides read TGTGCCAGCTCGGGGGACAGGTTAAACACTGAAGCTTTCTTT. Protein product: CASSGDRLNTEAFF.

This chain joins TRBV6-5 and TRBJ2-7, with 7 bases fitting TRBD1. After removal of 5 bases from V and 7 bases from J, the junction contained 11 bases not matched to a gene. There are 14 residues in the CDR3. Germline CDR1 reads MNHEY; CDR2 reads SVGAGI. Written as DNA, the CDR3 is TGTGCCAGCAGTCCGAAGGGACAGAGCCTGGAGCAGTACTTC. Amino acid sequence: CASSPKGQSLEQYF.

This rearrangement joins TRBV28 to TRBJ1-1; D is perhaps TRBD1 (5 bases). Trimming shortened V by 4 bases and J by 4 bases, and 13 bases separated the two germline ends. The CDR3 runs 14 residues. From germline, CDR1 is MDHEN and CDR2 SYDVKM. The CDR3 DNA reads as TGTGCCAGCAGTTCGGGGGGATCGGTCACTGAAGCTTTCTTT. Translated: CASSSGGSVTEAFF.